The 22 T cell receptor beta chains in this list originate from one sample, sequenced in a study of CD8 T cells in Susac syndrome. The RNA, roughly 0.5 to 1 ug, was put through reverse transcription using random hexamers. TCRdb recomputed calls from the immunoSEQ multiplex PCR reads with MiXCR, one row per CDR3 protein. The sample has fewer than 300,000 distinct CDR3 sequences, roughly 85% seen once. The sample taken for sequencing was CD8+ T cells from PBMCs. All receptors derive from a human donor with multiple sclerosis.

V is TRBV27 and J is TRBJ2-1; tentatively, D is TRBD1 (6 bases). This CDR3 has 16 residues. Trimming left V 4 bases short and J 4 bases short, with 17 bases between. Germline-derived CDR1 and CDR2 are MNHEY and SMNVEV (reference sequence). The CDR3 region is CASSSGTPGTYNEQFF. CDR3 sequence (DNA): TGTGCCAGCAGTTCCGGGACACCCGGGACGTACAATGAGCAGTTCTTC.

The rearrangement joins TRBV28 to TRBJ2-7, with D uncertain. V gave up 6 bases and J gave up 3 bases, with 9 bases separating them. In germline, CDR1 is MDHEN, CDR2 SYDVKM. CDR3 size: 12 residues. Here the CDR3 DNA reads TGTGCCAGCAGCCCACAAGACTACGAGCAGTACTTC. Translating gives CASSPQDYEQYF.

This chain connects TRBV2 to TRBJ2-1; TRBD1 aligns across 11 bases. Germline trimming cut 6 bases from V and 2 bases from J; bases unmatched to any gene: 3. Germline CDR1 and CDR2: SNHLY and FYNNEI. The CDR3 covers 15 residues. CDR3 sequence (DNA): TGTGCCAGCAGCGAGGGACAGGGGGCCTACAATGAGCAGTTCTTC. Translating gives CASSEGQGAYNEQFF. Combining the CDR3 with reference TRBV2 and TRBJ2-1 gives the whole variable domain EPEVTQTPSHQVTQMGQEVILRCVPISNHLYFYWYRQILGQKVEFLVSFYNNEISEKSEIFDDQFSVERPDGSNFTLKIRSTKLEDSAMYFCASSEGQGAYNEQFFGPGTRLTVL.

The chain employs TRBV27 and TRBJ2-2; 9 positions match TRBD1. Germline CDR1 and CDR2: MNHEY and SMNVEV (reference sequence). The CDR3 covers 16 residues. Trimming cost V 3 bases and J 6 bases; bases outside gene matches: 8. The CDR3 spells CASSFNGDRVPGELFF. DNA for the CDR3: TGTGCCAGCAGTTTTAATGGGGACAGGGTCCCCGGGGAGCTGTTTTTT.

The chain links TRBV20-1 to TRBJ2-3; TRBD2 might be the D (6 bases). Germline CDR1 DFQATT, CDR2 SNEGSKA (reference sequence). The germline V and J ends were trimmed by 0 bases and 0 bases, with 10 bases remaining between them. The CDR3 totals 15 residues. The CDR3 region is CSARDRGGSTDTQYF. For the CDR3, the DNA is TGCAGTGCTAGAGATCGGGGAGGAAGCACAGATACGCAGTATTTT.

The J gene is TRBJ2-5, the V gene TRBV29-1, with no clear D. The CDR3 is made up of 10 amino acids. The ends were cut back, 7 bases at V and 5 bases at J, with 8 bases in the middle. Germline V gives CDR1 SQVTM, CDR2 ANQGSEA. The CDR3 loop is CSGRYETQYF. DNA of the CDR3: TGCAGCGGGCGGTACGAGACCCAGTACTTC.

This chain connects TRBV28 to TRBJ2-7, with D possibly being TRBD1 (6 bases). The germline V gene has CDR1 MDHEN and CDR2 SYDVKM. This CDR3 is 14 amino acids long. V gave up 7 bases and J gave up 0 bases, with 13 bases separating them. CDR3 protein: CASTWQGSSYEQYF. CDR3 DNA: TGTGCCAGCACTTGGCAGGGGTCCTCCTACGAGCAGTACTTC.

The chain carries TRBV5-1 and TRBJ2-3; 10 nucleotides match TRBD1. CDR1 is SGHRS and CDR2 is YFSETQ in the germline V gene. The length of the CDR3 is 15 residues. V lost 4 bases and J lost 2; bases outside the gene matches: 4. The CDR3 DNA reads TGCGCCAGCAGCCAAGGACAGGGGGTCACAGATACGCAGTATTTT. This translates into CASSQGQGVTDTQYF.

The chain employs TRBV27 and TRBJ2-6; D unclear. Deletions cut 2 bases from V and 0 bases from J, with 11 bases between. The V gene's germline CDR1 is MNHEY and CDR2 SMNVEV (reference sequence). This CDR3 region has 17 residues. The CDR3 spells CASSLNLGDSGANVLTF. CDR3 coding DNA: TGTGCCAGCAGTTTAAACCTAGGAGACTCTGGGGCCAACGTCCTGACTTTC.

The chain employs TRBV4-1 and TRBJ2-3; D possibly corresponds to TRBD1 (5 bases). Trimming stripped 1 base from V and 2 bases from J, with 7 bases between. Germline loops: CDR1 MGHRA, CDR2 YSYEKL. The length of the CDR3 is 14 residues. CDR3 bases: TGCGCCAGCAGCCAAGGACAGTCCACAGATACGCAGTATTTT. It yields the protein CASSQGQSTDTQYF.

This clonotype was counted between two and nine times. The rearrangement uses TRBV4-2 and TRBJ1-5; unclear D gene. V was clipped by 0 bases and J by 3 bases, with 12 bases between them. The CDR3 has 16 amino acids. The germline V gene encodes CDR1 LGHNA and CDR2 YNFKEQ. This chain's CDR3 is CASSQEKDWDNQPQHF. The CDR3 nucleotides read TGTGCCAGCAGCCAAGAAAAAGACTGGGACAATCAGCCCCAGCATTTT.

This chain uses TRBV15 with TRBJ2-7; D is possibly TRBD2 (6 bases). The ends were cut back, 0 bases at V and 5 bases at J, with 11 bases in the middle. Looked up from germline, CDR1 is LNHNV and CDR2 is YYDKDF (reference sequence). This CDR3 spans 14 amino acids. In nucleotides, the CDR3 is TGTGCCACCAGCAGAGAACGACTAGTAAACGAGCAGTACTTC. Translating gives CATSRERLVNEQYF.

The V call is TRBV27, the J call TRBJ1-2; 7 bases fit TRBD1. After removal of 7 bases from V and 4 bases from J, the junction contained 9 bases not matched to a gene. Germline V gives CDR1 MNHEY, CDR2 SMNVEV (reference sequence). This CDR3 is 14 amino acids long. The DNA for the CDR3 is TGTGCCAGCAAAACAGGGGCTTCGGGCTATGGCTACACCTTC. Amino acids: CASKTGASGYGYTF.

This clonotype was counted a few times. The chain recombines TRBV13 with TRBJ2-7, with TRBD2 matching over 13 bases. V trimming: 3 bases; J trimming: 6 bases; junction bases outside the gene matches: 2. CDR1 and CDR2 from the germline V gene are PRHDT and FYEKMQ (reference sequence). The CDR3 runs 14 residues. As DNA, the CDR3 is TGTGCCAGCAGCTTGGGACTAGCGGGACGCGAGCAGTACTTC. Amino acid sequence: CASSLGLAGREQYF.

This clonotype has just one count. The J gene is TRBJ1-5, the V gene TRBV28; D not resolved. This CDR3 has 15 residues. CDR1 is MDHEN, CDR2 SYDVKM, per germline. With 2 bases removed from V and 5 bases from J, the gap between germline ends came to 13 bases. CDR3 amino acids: CASSLDIVIDQPQHF. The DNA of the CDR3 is TGTGCCAGCAGTTTAGACATCGTTATAGATCAGCCCCAGCATTTT.

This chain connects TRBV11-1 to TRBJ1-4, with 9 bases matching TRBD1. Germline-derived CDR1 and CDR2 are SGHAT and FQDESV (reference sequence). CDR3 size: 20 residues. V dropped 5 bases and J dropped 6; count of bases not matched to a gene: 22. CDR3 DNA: TGTGCCAGCAGCCTAATAAAGGGGGTCGGGACAGGGTATGAAGATGAAAAACTGTTTTTT. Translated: CASSLIKGVGTGYEDEKLFF.

CDR3 DNA: TGTGCCAGCAGCCAAGATGGGACTAGCTGGCCCGGGGAGCTGTTTTTT. The encoded protein is CASSQDGTSWPGELFF. The chain combines TRBV3-1 with TRBJ2-2, with 9 bases identical to TRBD2. This CDR3 is 16 amino acids long. The V gene end was trimmed by 0 bases and the J gene end by 6 bases; junction bases not matched to a gene: 5. Germline V lookup: CDR1 LGHDT, CDR2 YNNKEL (reference sequence).

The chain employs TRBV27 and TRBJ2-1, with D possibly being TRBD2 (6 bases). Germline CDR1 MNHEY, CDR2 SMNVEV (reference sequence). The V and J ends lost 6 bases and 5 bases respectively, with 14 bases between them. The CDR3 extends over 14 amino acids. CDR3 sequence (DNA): TGTGCCAGCAGCCCTGGGGGGAGGCACAATGAGCAGTTCTTC. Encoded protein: CASSPGGRHNEQFF.

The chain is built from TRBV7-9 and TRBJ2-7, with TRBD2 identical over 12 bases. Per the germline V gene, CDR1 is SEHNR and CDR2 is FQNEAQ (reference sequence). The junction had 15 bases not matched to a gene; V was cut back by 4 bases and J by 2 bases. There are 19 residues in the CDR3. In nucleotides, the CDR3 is TGTGCCAGCAGCTCCGATCCACCCTTGCGGACTAGCGGGACCTACGAGCAGTACTTC. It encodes CASSSDPPLRTSGTYEQYF. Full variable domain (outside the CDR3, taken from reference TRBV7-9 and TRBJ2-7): DTGVSQNPRHKITKRGQNVTFRCDPISEHNRLYWYRQTLGQGPEFLTYFQNEAQLEKSRLLSDRFSAERPKGSFSTLEIQRTEQGDSAMYLCASSSDPPLRTSGTYEQYFGPGTRLTVT.

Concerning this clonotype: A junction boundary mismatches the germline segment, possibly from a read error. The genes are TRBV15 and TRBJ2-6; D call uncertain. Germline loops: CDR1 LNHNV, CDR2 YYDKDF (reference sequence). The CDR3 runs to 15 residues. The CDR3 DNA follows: TGTGCGACCACCGCCGGCGGCTCTGGGGCCAACGTCCTGACTTTC. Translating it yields CATTAGGSGANVLTF. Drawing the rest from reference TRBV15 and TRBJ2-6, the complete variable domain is DAMVIQNPRYQVTQFGKPVTLSCSQTLNHNVMYWYQQKSSQAPKLLFHYYDKDFNNEADTPDNFQSRRPNTSFCFLDIRSPGLGDTAMYLCATTAGGSGANVLTFGAGSRLTVL.

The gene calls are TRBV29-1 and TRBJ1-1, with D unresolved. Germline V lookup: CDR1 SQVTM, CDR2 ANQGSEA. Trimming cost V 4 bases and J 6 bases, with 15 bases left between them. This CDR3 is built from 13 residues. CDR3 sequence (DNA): TGCAGCGTTGGTGGGATAAAGGGCCCTGAAGCTTTCTTT. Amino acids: CSVGGIKGPEAFF. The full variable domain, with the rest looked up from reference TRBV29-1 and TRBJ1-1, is SAVISQKPSRDICQRGTSLTIQCQVDSQVTMMFWYRQQPGQSLTLIATANQGSEATYESGFVIDKFPISRPNLTFSTLTVSNMSPEDSSIYLCSVGGIKGPEAFFGQGTRLTVV.

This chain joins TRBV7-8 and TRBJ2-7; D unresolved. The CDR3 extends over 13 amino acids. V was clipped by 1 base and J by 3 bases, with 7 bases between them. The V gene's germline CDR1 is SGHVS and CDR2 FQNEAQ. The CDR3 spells CASSLDSNYEQYF. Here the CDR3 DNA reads TGTGCCAGCAGCTTAGACAGCAACTACGAGCAGTACTTC.